This TCR beta chain was sequenced for a study of CD8 T cells in Susac syndrome. Of note for this clonotype: Its antigen remains unknown.

General study results and limits: An acknowledgment was made by the study that its TCR sequencing and HLA analysis involved relatively few individuals.

From germline, CDR1 is GTSNPN and CDR2 SVGIG (reference sequence). CDR3 length: 17 amino acids. Trimming left V 3 bases short and J 5 bases short, with 25 bases between. Reverse transcription used roughly 0.5 to 1 ug RNA and random hexamers. MiXCR was run by TCRdb on the immunoSEQ multiplex PCR reads, yielding one entry per CDR3 protein. The data hold over 70,000 distinct CDR3 sequences, with about 95% observed a single time. This clonotype was obtained from a human donor with Susac syndrome. The chain joins TRBV30 to TRBJ1-1; TRBD1 is a possible D gene (6 bases). Sample: CD8+ T cells from PBMCs. CDR3 nucleotide sequence: TGTGCCTGGAGGCCCCTCTTCAACAGGGAAGGAGAAACTGAAGCTTTCTTT. Translated, it gives CAWRPLFNREGETEAFF.